These T cell receptor beta chains were read from a single sample in a study of TIL therapy for anti-PD-1-resistant metastatic lung cancer. Clones were sequenced by immunoSEQ multiplex PCR, and TCRdb holds only the in-frame ones, with some missing. The repertoire includes tens of thousands of clones, about two thirds of them detected once, and roughly 1.8% sits in the top ten. This sample comprised blood, obtained at baseline. All receptors derive from a person aged 25 to 85 with non-small cell lung cancer. Each CDR3 is given with its conserved first and last residue. Each record gives: clone size, D gene, J gene, V gene, CDR3 DNA, CDR3 protein. A D gene is named only where the DNA matches it firmly. Size is omitted from some rows. Given values are once, few, many or a class for expanded clones.

abundance: NA; d_gene: TRBD1; j_gene: TRBJ2-1; v_gene: TRBV19; CDR3nt: TGTGCCAGTAGTACCGGGACAGATGGGTACTACAATGAGCAGTTCTTC; CDR3aa: CASSTGTDGYYNEQFF
abundance: NA; d_gene: TRBD1; j_gene: TRBJ2-7; v_gene: TRBV28; CDR3nt: TGTGCCAGCAGTTTTAACAGGGGTGTGACCTACGAGCAGTACTTC; CDR3aa: CASSFNRGVTYEQYF
abundance: once; d_gene: NA; j_gene: TRBJ1-1; v_gene: TRBV24-1; CDR3nt: TGTGCCACCAGTGACAAGTTAATCGTGGACACTGAAGCTTTCTTT; CDR3aa: CATSDKLIVDTEAFF
abundance: few; d_gene: NA; j_gene: TRBJ1-1; v_gene: TRBV27; CDR3nt: TGTGCCAGCAGTTTAGGTCCGGGGACTGAAGCTTTCTTT; CDR3aa: CASSLGPGTEAFF
abundance: few; d_gene: NA; j_gene: TRBJ2-1; v_gene: TRBV6-5; CDR3nt: TGTGCCAGCAGTTCCGGGGGGACATACTCCTACAATGAGCAGTTCTTC; CDR3aa: CASSSGGTYSYNEQFF
abundance: few; d_gene: TRBD1; j_gene: TRBJ1-1; v_gene: TRBV2; CDR3nt: TGTGCCAGCAGTTCACAGGGGATGAACACTGAAGCTTTCTTT; CDR3aa: CASSSQGMNTEAFF
abundance: NA; d_gene: NA; j_gene: TRBJ2-2; v_gene: TRBV18; CDR3nt: TGTGCCAGCTCACCAGGACCGATCACCGGGGAGCTGTTTTTT; CDR3aa: CASSPGPITGELFF
abundance: NA; d_gene: NA; j_gene: TRBJ1-4; v_gene: TRBV4-2; CDR3nt: TGTGCCAGCAGTCGTACCTGGGGTATTGCTAATGAAAAACTGTTTTTT; CDR3aa: CASSRTWGIANEKLFF
abundance: few; d_gene: NA; j_gene: TRBJ1-1; v_gene: TRBV4-1; CDR3nt: TGCGCCAGCAGCCGCGGACCGACGAACACTGAAGCTTTCTTT; CDR3aa: CASSRGPTNTEAFF
abundance: medium-sized; d_gene: NA; j_gene: TRBJ1-2; v_gene: TRBV3-1/TRBV3-2; CDR3nt: TGTGCCAGCAGCCAATTCATAGCTAACTATGGCTACACCTTC; CDR3aa: CASSQFIANYGYTF
abundance: NA; d_gene: NA; j_gene: TRBJ1-1; v_gene: TRBV19; CDR3nt: TGTGCCAGCACGATGTCACAGAGTGAAGCTTTCTTT; CDR3aa: CASTMSQSEAFF
abundance: NA; d_gene: TRBD2; j_gene: TRBJ2-1; v_gene: TRBV5-1; CDR3nt: TGCGCCAGCAGCCCACTAGCGGGAGGGCCCGGCTCCTACAATGAGCAGTTCTTC; CDR3aa: CASSPLAGGPGSYNEQFF
abundance: NA; d_gene: NA; j_gene: TRBJ1-5; v_gene: TRBV6-1; CDR3nt: TGTGCCAGCAGTGAGATATATTATCAGCCCCAGCATTTT; CDR3aa: CASSEIYYQPQHF
abundance: NA; d_gene: NA; j_gene: TRBJ1-2; v_gene: TRBV5-5; CDR3nt: TGTGCCAGCAGCTTGAGGGGAGAGAGCTATGGCTACACCTTC; CDR3aa: CASSLRGESYGYTF
abundance: few; d_gene: TRBD2; j_gene: TRBJ2-3; v_gene: TRBV6-5; CDR3nt: TGTGCGAGATGGGACGGGGGGGGAGATACGCAGTATTTT; CDR3aa: CARWDGGGDTQYF
abundance: NA; d_gene: NA; j_gene: TRBJ2-7; v_gene: TRBV7-9; CDR3nt: TGTGCCAGCAGCCCCCGTCCCTACGAGCAGTACTTC; CDR3aa: CASSPRPYEQYF
abundance: NA; d_gene: NA; j_gene: TRBJ1-1; v_gene: TRBV18; CDR3nt: TGTGCCAGCTCACCACAAGTGAACACTGAAGCTTTCTTT; CDR3aa: CASSPQVNTEAFF
abundance: NA; d_gene: TRBD1; j_gene: TRBJ1-4; v_gene: TRBV7-2; CDR3nt: TGTGCCAGCAGCCCAGGGGTAGGGACAGGGGACGATAATGAAAAACTGTTTTTT; CDR3aa: CASSPGVGTGDDNEKLFF
abundance: medium-sized; d_gene: NA; j_gene: TRBJ1-4; v_gene: TRBV30; CDR3nt: TGTGCCTGGAGTGTACTGTGGGCCAGGGACCAAACCATTAATGAAAAACTGTTTTTT; CDR3aa: CAWSVLWARDQTINEKLFF
abundance: NA; d_gene: NA; j_gene: TRBJ2-3; v_gene: TRBV6-4; CDR3nt: TGTGCCAGCAGTGACGGGGGGAGCCGGGATACGCAGTATTTT; CDR3aa: CASSDGGSRDTQYF
abundance: NA; d_gene: TRBD1; j_gene: TRBJ1-2; v_gene: TRBV4-3; CDR3nt: TGCGCCAGCAGCCAAGGGTCTCGGACAGGGTATGGCTACACCTTC; CDR3aa: CASSQGSRTGYGYTF
abundance: NA; d_gene: TRBD1; j_gene: TRBJ2-5; v_gene: TRBV6-5; CDR3nt: TGTGCCAGCACTGCCCACAGGGGTCAAGAGACCCAGTACTTC; CDR3aa: CASTAHRGQETQYF
abundance: once; d_gene: NA; j_gene: TRBJ1-2; v_gene: TRBV6-5; CDR3nt: TGTGCCAGCAGTTCCGCCATAGACTATGGCTACACCTTC; CDR3aa: CASSSAIDYGYTF
abundance: NA; d_gene: TRBD2; j_gene: TRBJ2-3; v_gene: TRBV3-1/TRBV3-2; CDR3nt: TGTGCCAGCAGCCAAGAGAGCGGGGGCAATACGCAGTATTTT; CDR3aa: CASSQESGGNTQYF
abundance: NA; d_gene: TRBD2; j_gene: TRBJ2-3; v_gene: TRBV27; CDR3nt: TGTGCCAGCAGTCTTCCCGGGGGGACAGATACGCAGTATTTT; CDR3aa: CASSLPGGTDTQYF
abundance: NA; d_gene: TRBD2; j_gene: TRBJ2-2; v_gene: TRBV9; CDR3nt: TGTGCCAGCAGCGTAGCTACATGGGAACTAGCGGGAGGACAAACCGGGGAGCTGTTTTTT; CDR3aa: CASSVATWELAGGQTGELFF
abundance: NA; d_gene: NA; j_gene: TRBJ1-2; v_gene: TRBV10-3; CDR3nt: TGTGCCATCAGTGAGCCGACTTCTGGGGGTGGCTACACCTTC; CDR3aa: CAISEPTSGGGYTF
abundance: few; d_gene: NA; j_gene: TRBJ1-1; v_gene: TRBV25-1; CDR3nt: TGTGCCAGCAGTGATGCCGGGACCCAATACTTTAGGGAAGCTTTCTTT; CDR3aa: CASSDAGTQYFREAFF
abundance: NA; d_gene: TRBD2; j_gene: TRBJ2-2; v_gene: TRBV7-3; CDR3nt: TGTGCCAGCAGCCTAGCGGGGGGTGCGAACACCGGGGAGCTGTTTTTT; CDR3aa: CASSLAGGANTGELFF
abundance: NA; d_gene: TRBD1; j_gene: TRBJ2-7; v_gene: TRBV5-1; CDR3nt: TGCGCCAGCAAAGGACAGGGTGGCAGTAGCGAGCAGTACTTC; CDR3aa: CASKGQGGSSEQYF
abundance: NA; d_gene: NA; j_gene: TRBJ1-1; v_gene: TRBV6-1; CDR3nt: TGTGCCAGCAGTGAATCTAGCGGACGGTGGAGGCCTGAAGCTTTCTTT; CDR3aa: CASSESSGRWRPEAFF
abundance: few; d_gene: NA; j_gene: TRBJ1-1; v_gene: TRBV13; CDR3nt: TGTGCCAGCAGTCAGGAGACTGAAGCTTTCTTT; CDR3aa: CASSQETEAFF
abundance: NA; d_gene: NA; j_gene: TRBJ2-1; v_gene: TRBV6-1; CDR3nt: TGTGCCAGCAGTGAAGCTCTGGGGGAAGGCAATGAGCAGTTCTTC; CDR3aa: CASSEALGEGNEQFF
abundance: few; d_gene: NA; j_gene: TRBJ1-6; v_gene: TRBV3-1/TRBV3-2; CDR3nt: TGTGCCAGCAGCCAAGAGGAGGGTGTTTCACCCCTCCACTTT; CDR3aa: CASSQEEGVSPLHF
abundance: NA; d_gene: NA; j_gene: TRBJ1-3; v_gene: TRBV30; CDR3nt: TGTGCCTGGAATCAGGGGAGGGAAAACACCATATATTTT; CDR3aa: CAWNQGRENTIYF
abundance: NA; d_gene: TRBD2; j_gene: TRBJ2-7; v_gene: TRBV6-5; CDR3nt: TGTGCCAGCAGGCTTGGTAGCGGGGGGACCTACGAGCAGTACTTC; CDR3aa: CASRLGSGGTYEQYF
abundance: few; d_gene: NA; j_gene: TRBJ2-1; v_gene: TRBV5-1; CDR3nt: TGCGCCAGCACCGGCTTCGGCGGGAACAATGAGCAGTTCTTC; CDR3aa: CASTGFGGNNEQFF
abundance: NA; d_gene: NA; j_gene: TRBJ1-1; v_gene: TRBV6-5; CDR3nt: TGTGCCAGCAGCCTATCGGTAGTAGGACCGCAATCTTTCTTT; CDR3aa: CASSLSVVGPQSFF
abundance: NA; d_gene: NA; j_gene: TRBJ2-5; v_gene: TRBV29-1; CDR3nt: TGCAGCGGGCATGCTGAGGAGGAGACCCAGTACTTC; CDR3aa: CSGHAEEETQYF
abundance: once; d_gene: NA; j_gene: TRBJ2-5; v_gene: TRBV11-3; CDR3nt: TGTGCCAGCAGCTCCAACGGGCAAGAGACCCAGTACTTC; CDR3aa: CASSSNGQETQYF
abundance: NA; d_gene: NA; j_gene: TRBJ2-1; v_gene: TRBV7-2; CDR3nt: TGTGCCAGCAGCCTGGGGCTTCCCTCCTACAATGAGCAGTTCTTC; CDR3aa: CASSLGLPSYNEQFF
abundance: NA; d_gene: TRBD2; j_gene: TRBJ2-3; v_gene: TRBV4-1; CDR3nt: TGCGCCAGCAGCCAAGCCGGCCTAGCGGATAGCACAGATACGCAGTATTTT; CDR3aa: CASSQAGLADSTDTQYF
abundance: NA; d_gene: NA; j_gene: TRBJ1-6; v_gene: TRBV18; CDR3nt: TGTGCCAGCTCACCACCAGCAACTGGCTCCAATTCACCCCTCCACTTT; CDR3aa: CASSPPATGSNSPLHF
abundance: NA; d_gene: NA; j_gene: TRBJ2-5; v_gene: TRBV4-1; CDR3nt: TGCGCCAGCAGCCAAACAGGGCCCGAGACCCAGTACTTC; CDR3aa: CASSQTGPETQYF
abundance: NA; d_gene: NA; j_gene: TRBJ2-2; v_gene: TRBV24-1; CDR3nt: TGTGCCACCAGTGAACTGAGCGGGACAGCGAACACCGGGGAGCTGTTTTTT; CDR3aa: CATSELSGTANTGELFF
abundance: NA; d_gene: NA; j_gene: TRBJ1-3; v_gene: TRBV2; CDR3nt: TGTGCCACCTCCCGTACCTCTGGAAACACCATATATTTT; CDR3aa: CATSRTSGNTIYF
abundance: NA; d_gene: TRBD1; j_gene: TRBJ1-2; v_gene: TRBV10-2; CDR3nt: TGCGCCAGCAGTGAGTCGTGGACAGGGGGCGTGGACTATGGCTACACCTTC; CDR3aa: CASSESWTGGVDYGYTF
abundance: NA; d_gene: TRBD1; j_gene: TRBJ1-1; v_gene: TRBV6-5; CDR3nt: TGTGCCAGCAGGGACAGGGGGCGTGATGGGGGAGCTTTCTTT; CDR3aa: CASRDRGRDGGAFF
abundance: NA; d_gene: NA; j_gene: TRBJ1-2; v_gene: TRBV7-9; CDR3nt: TGTGCCAGCAGCCTGAGTCGGGGTGATGGCTACACCTTC; CDR3aa: CASSLSRGDGYTF
abundance: once; d_gene: TRBD1; j_gene: TRBJ1-2; v_gene: TRBV3-1/TRBV3-2; CDR3nt: TGTGCCAGCAGCCAAGATCAGGGGGAGTCTTATGGCTACACCTTC; CDR3aa: CASSQDQGESYGYTF
abundance: NA; d_gene: NA; j_gene: TRBJ2-1; v_gene: TRBV5-1; CDR3nt: TGCGCCAGCCCTAAAACAGGGTCCCATGAGCAGTTCTTC; CDR3aa: CASPKTGSHEQFF
abundance: NA; d_gene: TRBD2; j_gene: TRBJ2-3; v_gene: TRBV9; CDR3nt: TGTGCCAGCAGCGCGACTAGCGGGGGAGGCACAGATACGCAGTATTTT; CDR3aa: CASSATSGGGTDTQYF
abundance: NA; d_gene: TRBD2; j_gene: TRBJ2-1; v_gene: TRBV14; CDR3nt: TGTGCCAGCAGCCCCGTTTTGCTAGCGGGAAAATACAATGAGCAGTTCTTC; CDR3aa: CASSPVLLAGKYNEQFF
abundance: few; d_gene: NA; j_gene: TRBJ1-2; v_gene: TRBV29-1; CDR3nt: TGCAGCGTTGAAGATCATGCCGATGGCTACACCTTC; CDR3aa: CSVEDHADGYTF
abundance: NA; d_gene: TRBD2; j_gene: TRBJ2-2; v_gene: TRBV5-1; CDR3nt: TGCGCCAGCAGCCTCGGGACTATATTTACCGGGGAGCTGTTTTTT; CDR3aa: CASSLGTIFTGELFF
abundance: NA; d_gene: NA; j_gene: TRBJ2-1; v_gene: TRBV7-7; CDR3nt: TGTGCCAGCAGCTCAGGGGTTGGGCAGGGGATTAATGAGCAGTTCTTC; CDR3aa: CASSSGVGQGINEQFF